A selection of T cell receptor beta chains follows, all from one sample in a study of T-cell reconstitution after alpha-beta-depleted transplantation in children. TCRdb called the PCR reads again in MiXCR, with one record for every CDR3 protein. The sample records more than 400,000 distinct CDR3 sequences, over 40% being singletons. The sequencing here drew on PBMCs, taken before TCRalphabeta/CD19-depleted stem cell transplant. Receptors originate from a girl aged 2-10 years with aplastic anemia, due to receive a stem cell transplant. Each CDR3 is given with its conserved first and last residue. A D gene is named only where the DNA matches it firmly. Part of the rows lack a size; the others show once, few, many or a class for expanded clones.

>TRBV21-1|NA|TRBJ1-1|NA
CASSTRDRDTEASF
TGTGCCAGCAGCACCCGGGACAGGGATACTGAAGCTTCCTTT
>TRBV5-1|NA|TRBJ2-7|NA
CASSPRSGYEQYF
TGCGCCAGCAGCCCTCGGTCGGGCTACGAGCAGTACTTC
>TRBV10-3|many|TRBJ2-7|NA
CAISPQGSSYEQYF
TGTGCCATCAGTCCCCAGGGCTCCTCCTACGAGCAGTACTTC
>TRBV3-1|few|TRBJ2-1|TRBD2
CASSRSGTSGYEQFF
TGTGCCAGCAGCCGCTCCGGGACTAGCGGGTATGAGCAGTTCTTC
>TRBV30|NA|TRBJ2-2|TRBD1
CAWMGQGNTGELFF
TGTGCCTGGATGGGACAGGGGAACACCGGGGAGCTGTTTTTT
>TRBV7-2|NA|TRBJ1-4|NA
CASSYDGGVNEKLFF
TGTGCCAGCAGCTACGACGGGGGTGTTAATGAAAAACTGTTTTTT
>TRBV7-9|few|TRBJ2-1|TRBD2
CASSWNSGRFYNEQFF
TGTGCCAGCAGTTGGAATAGCGGGAGGTTCTACAATGAGCAGTTCTTC
>TRBV29-1|NA|TRBJ2-1|TRBD1
CSVEEGGTGGNEQFF
TGCAGCGTTGAAGAAGGGGGGACAGGGGGCAATGAGCAGTTCTTC
>TRBV12-2|NA|TRBJ2-5|NA
CASRSSSAGETQYF
TGTGCAAGTCGCTCATCTAGCGCGGGAGAGACCCAGTACTTC
>TRBV20-1|NA|TRBJ2-3|TRBD1
CSARGIGQGRDTQYF
TGCAGTGCTAGGGGAATCGGACAGGGTCGGGATACGCAGTATTTT
>TRBV12-3/TRBV12-4|few|TRBJ1-1|NA
CASSLGQGRWTEAFF
TGTGCCAGCAGTTTGGGGCAGGGTAGGTGGACTGAAGCTTTCTTT
>TRBV11-2|many|TRBJ2-7|TRBD2
CASSSPGSGRPEQYF
TGTGCCAGCAGCTCCCCGGGTAGCGGGAGGCCCGAGCAGTACTTC
>TRBV5-1|many|TRBJ2-1|TRBD2
CASSLAIAGGSRNEQFF
TGCGCCAGCAGCTTGGCCATAGCGGGAGGGAGTCGCAATGAGCAGTTCTTC
>TRBV29-1|NA|TRBJ2-1|NA
CSVEDRGGQSYNEQFF
TGCAGCGTTGAAGATCGTGGCGGACAGTCTTACAATGAGCAGTTCTTC
>TRBV7-2|NA|TRBJ2-1|NA
CASSLVGTPSYNEQFF
TGTGCCAGCAGCTTAGTAGGGACGCCCTCTTACAATGAGCAGTTCTTC
>TRBV3-1|NA|TRBJ2-7|TRBD2
CASSRGGRHYEQYF
TGTGCCAGCAGCCGGGGGGGGAGGCACTACGAGCAGTACTTC
>TRBV20-1|NA|TRBJ2-1|NA
CSARVGQIDEQFF
TGCAGTGCTAGAGTCGGGCAGATCGATGAGCAGTTCTTC
>TRBV5-5|NA|TRBJ2-2|TRBD2
CASSLWTSWNTGELFF
TGTGCCAGCAGCTTGTGGACTAGCTGGAACACCGGGGAGCTGTTTTTT
>TRBV28|NA|TRBJ2-1|NA
CATFQGRHSEQFF
TGTGCCACCTTCCAGGGGAGGCATAGTGAGCAGTTCTTC
>TRBV12-3/TRBV12-4|many|TRBJ2-1|TRBD2
CASSFVLAGGNNEQFF
TGTGCCAGCAGTTTTGTTTTAGCGGGAGGAAACAATGAGCAGTTCTTC
>TRBV7-8|NA|TRBJ1-1|TRBD1
CASSLSWTGAKNTEAFF
TGTGCCAGCAGCTTATCATGGACAGGGGCGAAGAACACTGAAGCTTTCTTT
>TRBV7-2|few|TRBJ2-3|NA
CASSEHFLTSTDTQYF
TGTGCCAGCAGCGAGCACTTTTTGACTAGCACAGATACGCAGTATTTT
>TRBV7-9|many|TRBJ2-7|TRBD2
CASSPSGRVYEQYF
TGTGCCAGCAGCCCTAGCGGGAGGGTATACGAGCAGTACTTC
>TRBV20-1|NA|TRBJ1-6|NA
CSATRRLGTYNSPLHF
TGCAGTGCTACCCGACGGCTTGGGACATATAATTCACCCCTCCACTTT
>TRBV12-3/TRBV12-4|NA|TRBJ1-1|TRBD1
CASSFFYRTGENTEAFF
TGTGCCAGCAGTTTTTTTTACCGGACAGGGGAGAACACTGAAGCTTTCTTT
>TRBV20-1|many|TRBJ1-1|NA
CSARVDGGDTEAFF
TGCAGTGCTAGAGTTGATGGGGGTGACACTGAAGCTTTCTTT
>TRBV29-1|NA|TRBJ2-5|TRBD1
CSVEKKGQLQETQYF
TGCAGCGTTGAAAAAAAGGGACAGCTCCAAGAGACCCAGTACTTC
>TRBV2|few|TRBJ2-3|NA
CASRETDTDTQYF
TGTGCCAGCAGAGAGACAGACACAGATACGCAGTATTTT
>TRBV20-1|many|TRBJ2-7|NA
CSASNGGRLREQYF
TGCAGTGCTTCGAACGGGGGACGCTTGCGGGAGCAGTACTTC